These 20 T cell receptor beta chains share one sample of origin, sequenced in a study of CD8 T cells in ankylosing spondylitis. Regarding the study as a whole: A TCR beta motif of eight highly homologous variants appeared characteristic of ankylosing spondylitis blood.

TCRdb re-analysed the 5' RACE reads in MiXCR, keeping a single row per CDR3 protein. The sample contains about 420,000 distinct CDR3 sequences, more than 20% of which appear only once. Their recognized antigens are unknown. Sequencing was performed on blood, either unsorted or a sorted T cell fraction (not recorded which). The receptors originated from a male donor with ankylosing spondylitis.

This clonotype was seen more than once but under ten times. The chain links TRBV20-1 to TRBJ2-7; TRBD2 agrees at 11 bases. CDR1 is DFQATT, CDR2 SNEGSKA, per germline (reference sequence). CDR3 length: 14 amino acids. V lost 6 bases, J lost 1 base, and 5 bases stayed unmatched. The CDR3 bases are TGCAGTGCGCACGGGACTAGCGGATCCTACGAGCAGTACTTC. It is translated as CSAHGTSGSYEQYF.

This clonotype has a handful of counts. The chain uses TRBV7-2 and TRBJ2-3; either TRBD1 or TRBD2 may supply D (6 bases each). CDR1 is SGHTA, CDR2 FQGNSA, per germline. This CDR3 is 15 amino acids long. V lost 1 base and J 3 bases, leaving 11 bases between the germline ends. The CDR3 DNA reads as TGTGCCAGCAGCTTAGTTTGGGGGGCTACAGATACGCAGTATTTT. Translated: CASSLVWGATDTQYF.

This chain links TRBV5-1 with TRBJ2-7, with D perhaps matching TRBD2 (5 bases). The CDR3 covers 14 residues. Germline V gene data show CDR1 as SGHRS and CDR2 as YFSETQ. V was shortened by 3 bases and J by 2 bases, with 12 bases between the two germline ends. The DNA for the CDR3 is TGCGCCAGCAGCTCCGGACTCTCCGCCTACGAGCAGTACTTC. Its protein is CASSSGLSAYEQYF.

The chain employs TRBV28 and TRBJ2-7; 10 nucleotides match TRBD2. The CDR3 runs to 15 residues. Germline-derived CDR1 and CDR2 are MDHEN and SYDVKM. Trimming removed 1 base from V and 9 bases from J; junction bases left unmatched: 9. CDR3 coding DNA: TGTGCCAGCAGTTTATCTCTCCTAGCGGGAGAGGCGCAGTACTTC. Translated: CASSLSLLAGEAQYF. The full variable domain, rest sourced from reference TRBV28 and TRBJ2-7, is DVKVTQSSRYLVKRTGEKVFLECVQDMDHENMFWYRQDPGLGLRLIYFSYDVKMKEKGDIPEGYSVSREKKERFSLILESASTNQTSMYLCASSLSLLAGEAQYFGPGTRLTVT.

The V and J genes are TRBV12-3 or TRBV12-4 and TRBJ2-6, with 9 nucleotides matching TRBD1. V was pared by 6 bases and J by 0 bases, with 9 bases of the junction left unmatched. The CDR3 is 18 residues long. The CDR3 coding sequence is TGTGCCAGCAGGCAAACAGGGGGCGATAGCTCTGGGGCCAACGTCCTGACTTTC. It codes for CASRQTGGDSSGANVLTF.

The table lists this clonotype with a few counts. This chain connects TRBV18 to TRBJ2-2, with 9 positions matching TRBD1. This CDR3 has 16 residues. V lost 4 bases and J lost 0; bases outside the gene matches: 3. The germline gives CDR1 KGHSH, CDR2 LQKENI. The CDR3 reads CASSRQGGANTGELFF. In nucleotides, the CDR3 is TGTGCCAGCTCACGACAGGGGGGCGCGAACACCGGGGAGCTGTTTTTT.

The CDR3 reads CASSSASQKNIQYF. CDR3 DNA: TGTGCCAGCAGCTCGGCTAGCCAAAAAAACATTCAGTACTTC. V usage is TRBV7-2 and J usage is TRBJ2-4, with D possibly matching TRBD2 (5 bases). Trimming stripped 4 bases from V and 4 bases from J, with 11 bases between. The CDR3 length is 14 residues. The germline CDR1 and CDR2 sequences are SGHTA and FQGNSA.

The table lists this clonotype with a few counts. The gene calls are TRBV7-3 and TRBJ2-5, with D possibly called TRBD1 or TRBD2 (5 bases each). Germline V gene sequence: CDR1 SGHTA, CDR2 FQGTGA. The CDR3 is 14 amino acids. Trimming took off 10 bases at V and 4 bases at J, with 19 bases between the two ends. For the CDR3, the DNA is TGTGCCACCGCAAGGGACGAGCAATCAGAGACCCAGTACTTC. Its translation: CATARDEQSETQYF.

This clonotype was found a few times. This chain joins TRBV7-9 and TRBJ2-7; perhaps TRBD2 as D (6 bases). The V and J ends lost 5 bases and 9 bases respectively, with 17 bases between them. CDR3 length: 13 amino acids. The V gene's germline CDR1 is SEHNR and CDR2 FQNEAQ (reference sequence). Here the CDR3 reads CASSHSGGGLQYF. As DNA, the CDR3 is TGTGCCAGCAGCCATAGCGGAGGAGGTTTGCAGTACTTC. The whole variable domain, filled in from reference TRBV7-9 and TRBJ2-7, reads DTGVSQNPRHKITKRGQNVTFRCDPISEHNRLYWYRQTLGQGPEFLTYFQNEAQLEKSRLLSDRFSAERPKGSFSTLEIQRTEQGDSAMYLCASSHSGGGLQYFGPGTRLTVT.

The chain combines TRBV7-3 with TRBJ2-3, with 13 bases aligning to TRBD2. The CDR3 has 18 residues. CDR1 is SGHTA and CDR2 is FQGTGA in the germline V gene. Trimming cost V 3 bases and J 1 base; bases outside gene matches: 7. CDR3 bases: TGTGCCAGCAGCTTGCTCGGACTAGCGGGAGAGGGCACAGATACGCAGTATTTT. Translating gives CASSLLGLAGEGTDTQYF. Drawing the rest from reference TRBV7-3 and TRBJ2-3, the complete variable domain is GAGVSQTPSNKVTEKGKYVELRCDPISGHTALYWYRQSLGQGPEFLIYFQGTGAADDSGLPNDRFFAVRPEGSVSTLKIQRTERGDSAVYLCASSLLGLAGEGTDTQYFGPGTRLTVL.

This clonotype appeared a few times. Here the CDR3 reads CASSKDRGEQPQHF. Written as DNA, the CDR3 is TGTGCCAGCAGTAAAGACAGGGGGGAGCAGCCCCAGCATTTT. This chain links TRBV6-1 with TRBJ1-5; 9 bases align to TRBD1. Germline assignment: CDR1 MNHNS and CDR2 SASEGT. The V segment lost 5 bases and the J segment 7 bases; nucleotides outside the gene matches: 6. The CDR3 has 14 amino acids.

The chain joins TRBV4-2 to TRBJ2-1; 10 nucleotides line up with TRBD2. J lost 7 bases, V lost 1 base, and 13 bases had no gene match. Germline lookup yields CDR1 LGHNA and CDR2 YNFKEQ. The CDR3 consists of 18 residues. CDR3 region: CASSQVGLAGVRPNEQFF. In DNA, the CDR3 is TGTGCCAGCAGCCAAGTCGGGCTAGCGGGAGTTCGACCGAATGAGCAGTTCTTC.

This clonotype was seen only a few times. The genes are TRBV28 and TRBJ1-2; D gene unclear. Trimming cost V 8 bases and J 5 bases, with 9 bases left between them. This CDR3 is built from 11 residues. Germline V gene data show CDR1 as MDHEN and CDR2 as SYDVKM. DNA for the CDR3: TGTGCCAGCGGTCCACAGTATGGCTACACCTTC. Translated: CASGPQYGYTF.

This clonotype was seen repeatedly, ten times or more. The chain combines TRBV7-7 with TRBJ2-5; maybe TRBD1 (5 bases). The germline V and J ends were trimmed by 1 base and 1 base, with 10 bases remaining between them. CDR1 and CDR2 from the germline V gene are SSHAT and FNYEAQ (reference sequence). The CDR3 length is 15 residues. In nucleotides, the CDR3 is TGTGCCAGCAGCTTAGAAAGAACAGGCCAAGAGACCCAGTACTTC. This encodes CASSLERTGQETQYF.

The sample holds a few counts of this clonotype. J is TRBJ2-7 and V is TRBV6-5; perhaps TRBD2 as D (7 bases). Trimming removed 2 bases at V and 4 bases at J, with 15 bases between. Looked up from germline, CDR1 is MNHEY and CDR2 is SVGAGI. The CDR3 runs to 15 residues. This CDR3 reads CASSYDYRGGYEQYF. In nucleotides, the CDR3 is TGTGCCAGCAGTTACGACTATAGGGGGGGATACGAGCAGTACTTC.

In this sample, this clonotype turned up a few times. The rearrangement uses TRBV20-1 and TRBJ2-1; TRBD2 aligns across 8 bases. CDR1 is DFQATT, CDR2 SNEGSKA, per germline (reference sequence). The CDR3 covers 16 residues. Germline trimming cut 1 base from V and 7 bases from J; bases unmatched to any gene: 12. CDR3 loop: CSARAPVAGLVNEQFF. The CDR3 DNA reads TGCAGTGCTAGAGCGCCAGTAGCGGGATTGGTTAATGAGCAGTTCTTC.

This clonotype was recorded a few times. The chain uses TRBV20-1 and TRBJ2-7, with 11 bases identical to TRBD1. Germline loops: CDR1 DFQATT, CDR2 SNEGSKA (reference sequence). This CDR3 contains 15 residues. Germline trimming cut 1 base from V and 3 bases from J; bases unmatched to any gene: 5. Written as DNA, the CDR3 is TGCAGTGCTAGAGTAGGGACAGGGGGGGTCTACGAGCAGTACTTC. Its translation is CSARVGTGGVYEQYF.

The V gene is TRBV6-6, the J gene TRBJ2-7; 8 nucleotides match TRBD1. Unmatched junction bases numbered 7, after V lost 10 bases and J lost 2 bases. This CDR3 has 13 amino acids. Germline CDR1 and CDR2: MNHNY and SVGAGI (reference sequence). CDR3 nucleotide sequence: TGTGCCACCGGACAGGGTTTGGCCTACGAGCAGTACTTC. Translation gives CATGQGLAYEQYF.

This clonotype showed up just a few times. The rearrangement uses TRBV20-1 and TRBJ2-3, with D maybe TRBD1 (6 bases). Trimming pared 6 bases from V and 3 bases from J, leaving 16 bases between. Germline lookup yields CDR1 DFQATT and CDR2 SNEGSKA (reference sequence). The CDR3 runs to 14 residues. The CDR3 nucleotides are TGCAGTGCCGGGCAGGGGCGCGGGACAGATACGCAGTATTTT. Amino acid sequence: CSAGQGRGTDTQYF.

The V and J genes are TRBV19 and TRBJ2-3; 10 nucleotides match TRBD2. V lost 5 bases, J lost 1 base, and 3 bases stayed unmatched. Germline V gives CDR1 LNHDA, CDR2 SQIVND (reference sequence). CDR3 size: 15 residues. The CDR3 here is CASSLAGVRTDTQYF. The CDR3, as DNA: TGTGCCAGTAGTCTAGCGGGAGTCCGCACAGATACGCAGTATTTT.